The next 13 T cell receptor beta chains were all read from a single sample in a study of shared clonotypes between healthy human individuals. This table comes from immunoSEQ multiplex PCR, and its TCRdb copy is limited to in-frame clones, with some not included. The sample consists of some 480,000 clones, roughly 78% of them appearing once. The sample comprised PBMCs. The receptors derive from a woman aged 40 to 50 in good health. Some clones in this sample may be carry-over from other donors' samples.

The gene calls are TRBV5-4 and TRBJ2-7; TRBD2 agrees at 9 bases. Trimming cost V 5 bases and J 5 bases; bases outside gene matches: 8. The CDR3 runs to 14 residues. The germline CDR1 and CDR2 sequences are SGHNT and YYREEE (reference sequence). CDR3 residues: CASREGLAGNEQYF. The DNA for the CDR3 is TGTGCCAGCAGAGAGGGACTAGCTGGAAACGAGCAGTACTTC.

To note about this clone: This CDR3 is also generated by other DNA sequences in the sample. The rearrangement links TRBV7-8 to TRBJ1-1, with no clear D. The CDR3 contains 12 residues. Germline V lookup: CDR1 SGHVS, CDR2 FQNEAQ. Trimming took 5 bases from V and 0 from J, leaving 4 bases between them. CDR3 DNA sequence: TGTGCCAGCAGCCTCATGAACACTGAAGCTTTCTTT. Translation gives CASSLMNTEAFF.

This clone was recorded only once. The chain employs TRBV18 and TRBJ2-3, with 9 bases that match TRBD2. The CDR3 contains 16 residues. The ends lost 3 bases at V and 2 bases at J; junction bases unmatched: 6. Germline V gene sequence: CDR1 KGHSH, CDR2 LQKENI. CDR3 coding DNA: TGTGCCAGCTCACCTCGGACTAGCGTCTACACAGATACGCAGTATTTT. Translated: CASSPRTSVYTDTQYF. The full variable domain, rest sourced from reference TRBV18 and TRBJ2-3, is NAGVMQNPRHLVRRRGQEARLRCSPMKGHSHVYWYRQLPEEGLKFMVYLQKENIIDESGMPKERFSAEFPKEGPSILRIQQVVRGDSAAYFCASSPRTSVYTDTQYFGPGTRLTVL.

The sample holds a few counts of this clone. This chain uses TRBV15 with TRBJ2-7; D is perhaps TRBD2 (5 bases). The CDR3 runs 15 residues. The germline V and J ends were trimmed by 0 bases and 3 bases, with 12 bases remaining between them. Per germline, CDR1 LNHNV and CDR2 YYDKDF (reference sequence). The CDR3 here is CATSRDPGSGYEQYF. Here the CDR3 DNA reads TGTGCCACCAGCAGAGACCCGGGGTCGGGCTACGAGCAGTACTTC.

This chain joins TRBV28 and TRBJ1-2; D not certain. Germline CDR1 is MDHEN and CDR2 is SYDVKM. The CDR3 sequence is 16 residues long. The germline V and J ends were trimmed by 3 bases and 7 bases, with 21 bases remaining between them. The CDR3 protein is CASSFMHFKVAGGYTF. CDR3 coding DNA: TGTGCCAGCAGTTTTATGCATTTCAAGGTCGCTGGTGGCTACACCTTC.

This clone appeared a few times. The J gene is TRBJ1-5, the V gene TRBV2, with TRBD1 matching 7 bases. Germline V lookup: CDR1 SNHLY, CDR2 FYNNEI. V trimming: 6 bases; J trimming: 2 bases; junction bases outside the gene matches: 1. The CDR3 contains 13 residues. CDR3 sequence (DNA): TGTGCCAGCAGGACAGGGCGCAATCAGCCCCAGCATTTT. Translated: CASRTGRNQPQHF.

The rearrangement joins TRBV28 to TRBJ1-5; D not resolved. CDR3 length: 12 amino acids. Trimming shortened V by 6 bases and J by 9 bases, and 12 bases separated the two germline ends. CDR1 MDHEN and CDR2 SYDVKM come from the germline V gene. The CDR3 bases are TGTGCCAGCAGGAAGGGCCTATCGCCCCAGCATTTT. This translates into CASRKGLSPQHF.

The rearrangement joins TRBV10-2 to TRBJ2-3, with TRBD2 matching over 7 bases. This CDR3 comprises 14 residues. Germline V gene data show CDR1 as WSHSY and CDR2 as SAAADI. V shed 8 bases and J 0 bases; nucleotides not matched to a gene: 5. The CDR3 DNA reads TGCGCCAGCTCGGGACTAACTAGCACAGATACGCAGTATTTT. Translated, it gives CASSGLTSTDTQYF.

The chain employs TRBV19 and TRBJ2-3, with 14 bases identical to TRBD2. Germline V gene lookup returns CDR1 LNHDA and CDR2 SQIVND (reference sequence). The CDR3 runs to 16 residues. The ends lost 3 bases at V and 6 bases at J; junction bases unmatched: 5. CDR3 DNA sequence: TGTGCCAGTAGTATCGGACTAGCGGGAGGTGCGGATACGCAGTATTTT. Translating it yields CASSIGLAGGADTQYF.

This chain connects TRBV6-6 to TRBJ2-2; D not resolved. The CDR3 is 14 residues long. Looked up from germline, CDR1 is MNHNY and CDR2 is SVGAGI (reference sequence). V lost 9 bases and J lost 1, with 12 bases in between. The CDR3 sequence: CASLRAGNTGELFF. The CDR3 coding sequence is TGTGCCAGTTTACGCGCCGGGAACACCGGGGAGCTGTTTTTT.

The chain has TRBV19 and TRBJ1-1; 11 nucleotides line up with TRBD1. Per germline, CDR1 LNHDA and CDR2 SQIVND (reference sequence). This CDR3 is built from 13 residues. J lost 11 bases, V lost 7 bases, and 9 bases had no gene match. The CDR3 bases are TGTGCCAGTATGCGGACAGGGGGCCGGGTGGCTTTCTTT. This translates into CASMRTGGRVAFF. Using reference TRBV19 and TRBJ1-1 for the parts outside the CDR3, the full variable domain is DGGITQSPKYLFRKEGQNVTLSCEQNLNHDAMYWYRQDPGQGLRLIYYSQIVNDFQKGDIAEGYSVSREKKESFPLTVTSAQKNPTAFYLCASMRTGGRVAFFGQGTRLTVV.

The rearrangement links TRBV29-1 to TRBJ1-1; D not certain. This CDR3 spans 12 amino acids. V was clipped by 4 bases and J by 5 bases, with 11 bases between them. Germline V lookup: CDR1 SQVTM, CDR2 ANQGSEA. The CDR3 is CSVGARKTEAFF. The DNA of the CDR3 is TGCAGCGTTGGGGCACGGAAAACTGAAGCTTTCTTT.

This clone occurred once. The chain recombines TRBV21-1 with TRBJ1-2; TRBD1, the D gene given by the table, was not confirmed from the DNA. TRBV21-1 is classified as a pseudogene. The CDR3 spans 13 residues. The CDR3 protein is CASSSSHSLGYTF. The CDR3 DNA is TGTGCCAGCAGCTCAAGCCACAGCCTTGGCTACACCTTC.